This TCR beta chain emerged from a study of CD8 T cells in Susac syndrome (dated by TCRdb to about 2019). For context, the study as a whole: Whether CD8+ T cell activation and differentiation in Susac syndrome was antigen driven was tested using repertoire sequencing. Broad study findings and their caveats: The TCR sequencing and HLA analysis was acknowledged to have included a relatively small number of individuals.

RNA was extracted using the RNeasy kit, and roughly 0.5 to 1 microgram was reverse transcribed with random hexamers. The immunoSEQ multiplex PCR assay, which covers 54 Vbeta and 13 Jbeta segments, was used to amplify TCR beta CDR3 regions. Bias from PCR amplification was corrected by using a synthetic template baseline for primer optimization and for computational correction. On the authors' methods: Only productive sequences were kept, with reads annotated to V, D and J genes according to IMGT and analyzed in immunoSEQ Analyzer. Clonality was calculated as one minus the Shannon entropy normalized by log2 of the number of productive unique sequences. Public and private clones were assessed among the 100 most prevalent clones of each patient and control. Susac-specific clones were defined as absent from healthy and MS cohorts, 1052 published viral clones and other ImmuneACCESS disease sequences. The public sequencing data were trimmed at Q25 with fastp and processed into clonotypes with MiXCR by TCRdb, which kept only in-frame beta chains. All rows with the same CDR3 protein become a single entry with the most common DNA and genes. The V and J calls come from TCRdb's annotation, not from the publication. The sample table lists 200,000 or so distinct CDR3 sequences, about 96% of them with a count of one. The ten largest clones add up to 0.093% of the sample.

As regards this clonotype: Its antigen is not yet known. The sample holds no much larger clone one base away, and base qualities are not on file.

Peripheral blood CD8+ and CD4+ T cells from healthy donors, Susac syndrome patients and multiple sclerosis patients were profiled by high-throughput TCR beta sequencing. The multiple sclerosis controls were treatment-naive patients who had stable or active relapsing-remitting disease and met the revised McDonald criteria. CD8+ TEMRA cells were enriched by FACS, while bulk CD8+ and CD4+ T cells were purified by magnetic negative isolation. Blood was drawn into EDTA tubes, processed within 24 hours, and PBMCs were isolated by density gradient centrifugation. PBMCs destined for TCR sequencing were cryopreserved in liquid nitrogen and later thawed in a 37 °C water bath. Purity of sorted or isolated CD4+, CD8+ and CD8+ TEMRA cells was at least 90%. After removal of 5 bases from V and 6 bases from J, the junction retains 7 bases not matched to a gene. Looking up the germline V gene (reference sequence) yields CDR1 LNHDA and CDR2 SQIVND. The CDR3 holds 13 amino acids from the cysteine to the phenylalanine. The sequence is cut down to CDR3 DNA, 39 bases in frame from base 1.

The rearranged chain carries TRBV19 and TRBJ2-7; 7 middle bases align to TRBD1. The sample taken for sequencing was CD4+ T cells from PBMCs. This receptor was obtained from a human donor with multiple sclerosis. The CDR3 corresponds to CASSPDRVGEQYF. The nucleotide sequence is TGTGCCAGTAGTCCCGACAGGGTAGGCGAGCAGTACTTC.